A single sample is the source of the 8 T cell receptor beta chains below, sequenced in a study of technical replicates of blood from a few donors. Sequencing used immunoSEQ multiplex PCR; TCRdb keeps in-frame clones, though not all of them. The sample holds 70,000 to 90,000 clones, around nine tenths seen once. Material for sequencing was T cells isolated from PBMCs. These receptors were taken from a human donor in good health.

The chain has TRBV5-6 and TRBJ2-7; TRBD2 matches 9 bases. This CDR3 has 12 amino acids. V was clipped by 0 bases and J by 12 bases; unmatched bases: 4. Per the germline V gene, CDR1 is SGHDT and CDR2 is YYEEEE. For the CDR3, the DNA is TGTGCCAGCAGCTTGGGGTTGCGGGAGGGGTACTTC. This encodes CASSLGLREGYF.

The CDR3 nucleotides are TGTGCCAGCAGTTACGGGGGAGGTAGCAATCAGCCCCAGCATTTT. Its protein product is CASSYGGGSNQPQHF. The chain has TRBV6-5 and TRBJ1-5; TRBD1 is a possible D gene (5 bases). Trimming removed 2 bases at V and 0 bases at J, with 8 bases between. Germline values: CDR1 MNHEY, CDR2 SVGAGI. This CDR3 is 15 amino acids long.

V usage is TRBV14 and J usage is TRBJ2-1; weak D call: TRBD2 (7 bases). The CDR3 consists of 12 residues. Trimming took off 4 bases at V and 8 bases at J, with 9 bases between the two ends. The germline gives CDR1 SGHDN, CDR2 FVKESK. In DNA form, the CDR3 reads TGTGCCAGCAGCCTGGGGGGGCATGAGCAGTTCTTC. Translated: CASSLGGHEQFF.

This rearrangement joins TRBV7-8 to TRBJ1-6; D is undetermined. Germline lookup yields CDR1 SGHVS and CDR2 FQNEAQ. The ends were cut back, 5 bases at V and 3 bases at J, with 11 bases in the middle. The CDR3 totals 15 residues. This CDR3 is CASSRGADYNSPLHF. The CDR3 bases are TGTGCCAGCAGCCGTGGAGCTGACTATAATTCACCCCTCCACTTT.

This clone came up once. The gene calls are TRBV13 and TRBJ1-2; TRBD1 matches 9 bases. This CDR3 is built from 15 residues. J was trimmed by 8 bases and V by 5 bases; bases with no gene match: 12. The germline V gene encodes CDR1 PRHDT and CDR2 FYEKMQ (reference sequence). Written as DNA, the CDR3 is TGTGCCAGCAGCGCACTTACAGGGGGCGCGGAAGGCTACACCTTC. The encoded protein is CASSALTGGAEGYTF.

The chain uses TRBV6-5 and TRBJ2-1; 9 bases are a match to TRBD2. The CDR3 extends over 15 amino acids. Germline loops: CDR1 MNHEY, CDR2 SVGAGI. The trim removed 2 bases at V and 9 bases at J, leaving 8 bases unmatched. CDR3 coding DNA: TGTGCCAGCAGTTACGGGGCTAGCGGGGAAGCTGAGCAGTTCTTC. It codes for CASSYGASGEAEQFF.

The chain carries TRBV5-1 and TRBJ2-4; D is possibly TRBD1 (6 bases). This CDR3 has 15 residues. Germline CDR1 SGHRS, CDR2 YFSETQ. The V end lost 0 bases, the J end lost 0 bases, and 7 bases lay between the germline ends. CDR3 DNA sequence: TGCGCCAGCAGCTTGGGACAGGCAGCCAAAAACATTCAGTACTTC. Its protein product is CASSLGQAAKNIQYF.

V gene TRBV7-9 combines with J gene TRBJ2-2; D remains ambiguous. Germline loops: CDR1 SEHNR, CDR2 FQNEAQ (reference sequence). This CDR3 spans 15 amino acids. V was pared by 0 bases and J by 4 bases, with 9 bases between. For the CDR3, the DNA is TGTGCCAGCAGCTTAGCGTCCGGTCTCACCGGGGAGCTGTTTTTT. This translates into CASSLASGLTGELFF.